These 20 T cell receptor beta chains came from one sample sequenced in a study of neurological immune-mediated disorders. TCRdb called the 5' RACE reads again in MiXCR, with one record for every CDR3 protein. The table records approximately 50,000 distinct CDR3 sequences, 10% of them present only once. The specimen sequenced was PBMCs. All receptors derive from a man in his sixties or seventies with HTLV-1-associated myelopathy (HAM/TSP).

This clonotype was found many times. This chain joins TRBV11-2 and TRBJ2-7, with D hard to call. V lost 1 base to trimming and J lost 2 bases, with 12 bases between them. The CDR3 totals 15 residues. Germline V gene sequence: CDR1 SGHAT, CDR2 FQNNGV. The CDR3 DNA reads TGTGCCAGCAGCTTAGTAGCTGGAGAAACCTACGAGCAGTACTTC. This gives the protein CASSLVAGETYEQYF.

The V gene is TRBV7-2, the J gene TRBJ2-7, with 11 nucleotides matching TRBD2. After removal of 0 bases from V and 4 bases from J, the junction contained 2 bases not matched to a gene. CDR1 and CDR2 (germline): SGHTA, FQGNSA. This CDR3 is built from 15 residues. CDR3 nucleotide sequence: TGTGCCAGCAGCTTAGCAGCTAGCGGGAGGTACGAGCAGTACTTC. This sequence encodes CASSLAASGRYEQYF.

This clonotype was seen at least ten times. V and J are TRBV20-1 and TRBJ2-3; D possibly corresponds to TRBD1 (5 bases). The CDR3 has 14 residues. V was trimmed by 3 bases and J by 0 bases, leaving 10 bases between them. Germline CDR1 DFQATT, CDR2 SNEGSKA (reference sequence). The DNA for the CDR3 is TGCAGTGCTAGGCCCAGGGCTAGCACAGATACGCAGTATTTT. Its protein product is CSARPRASTDTQYF.

The sample holds many counts of this clonotype. This chain links TRBV7-3 with TRBJ2-2; 9 bases line up with TRBD2. The J segment lost 5 bases and the V segment lost 6 bases, leaving 7 bases of the junction unmatched. CDR1 and CDR2 (germline): SGHTA, FQGTGA. This CDR3 spans 15 amino acids. The CDR3 DNA reads TGTGCCAGCAGATCGACTAGCGGAGATACCGGGGAGCTGTTTTTT. It yields the protein CASRSTSGDTGELFF.

This clonotype was seen many times. The gene calls are TRBV20-1 and TRBJ2-1; 13 bases match TRBD2. Per germline, CDR1 DFQATT and CDR2 SNEGSKA (reference sequence). The CDR3 loop spans 16 amino acids. Unmatched junction bases numbered 4, after V lost 1 base and J lost 4 bases. DNA of the CDR3: TGCAGTGCTAGAGTCCGACTAGCGGGAGGTTACAATGAGCAGTTCTTC. Amino acid sequence: CSARVRLAGGYNEQFF.

The sample holds many counts of this clonotype. The DNA for the CDR3 is TGCAGTGGAGAAAAACCGGGACAGGGGGACAATCAGCCCCAGCATTTT. Encoded protein: CSGEKPGQGDNQPQHF. The chain joins TRBV20-1 to TRBJ1-5; 11 bases are shared with TRBD1. V lost 7 bases to trimming and J lost 3 bases; unmatched junction nucleotides: 11. CDR3 length equals 16 residues. The germline V gene has CDR1 DFQATT and CDR2 SNEGSKA (reference sequence).

In this sample, this clonotype turned up many times. The CDR3 sequence is CASRPDLASPVDEQFF. In nucleotides, the CDR3 is TGCGCCAGCAGGCCCGATTTAGCGTCTCCAGTAGATGAGCAGTTCTTC. This sequence joins TRBV4-1 and TRBJ2-1, with D possibly TRBD2 on 5 matching bases. CDR1 and CDR2 from the germline V gene are MGHRA and YSYEKL. V was clipped by 6 bases and J by 8 bases, with 23 bases between them. The CDR3 contains 16 residues.

This clonotype appeared many times. The CDR3 sequence: CASTSIRRANYGYTF. CDR3 sequence (DNA): TGTGCCAGCACCTCTATCCGAAGGGCTAACTATGGCTACACCTTC. The J gene is TRBJ1-2, the V gene TRBV12-3 or TRBV12-4; unclear D gene. V shed 7 bases and J shed 0 bases, with 15 bases lying between them. The CDR3 consists of 15 residues.

This clonotype was detected ten times or more. V usage is TRBV7-6 and J usage is TRBJ2-1; maybe TRBD2 (5 bases). There are 15 residues in the CDR3. V was shortened by 6 bases and J by 5 bases, with 17 bases between the two germline ends. Germline CDR1 reads SGHVS; CDR2 reads FNYEAQ. The CDR3 region is CASRNRKGENNEQFF. DNA for the CDR3: TGTGCCAGCAGAAACAGAAAGGGAGAGAACAATGAGCAGTTCTTC.

This clonotype was detected ten times or more. The V gene is TRBV6-2 or TRBV6-3, the J gene TRBJ2-1; the match to TRBD2 covers 10 bases. The germline gives CDR1 MNHEY, CDR2 SVGEGT. J was trimmed by 6 bases and V by 6 bases; bases with no gene match: 8. This CDR3 has 15 amino acids. CDR3 in DNA: TGTGCCAGCAGGCAAGCGGGAGGGCATTTCAATGAGCAGTTCTTC. It specifies CASRQAGGHFNEQFF.

J is TRBJ2-2 and V is TRBV7-2; maybe TRBD2 (5 bases). The CDR3 length is 14 residues. Germline assignment: CDR1 SGHTA and CDR2 FQGNSA. Trimming removed 2 bases at V and 6 bases at J, with 10 bases between. The CDR3 bases are TGTGCCAGCAGCTTACGTCCGGGATCCGGGGAGCTGTTTTTT. It codes for CASSLRPGSGELFF. The full variable domain, rest sourced from reference TRBV7-2 and TRBJ2-2, is GAGVSQSPSNKVTEKGKDVELRCDPISGHTALYWYRQSLGQGLEFLIYFQGNSAPDKSGLPSDRFSAERTGGSVSTLTIQRTQQEDSAVYLCASSLRPGSGELFFGEGSRLTVL.

This clonotype was picked up many times. The J gene is TRBJ2-1, the V gene TRBV12-3 or TRBV12-4; 10 bases are a match to TRBD1. The CDR3 totals 17 residues. Trimming cost V 1 base and J 8 bases; bases outside gene matches: 11. Here the CDR3 reads CASSLVLGQGREYEQFF. The CDR3 DNA follows: TGTGCCAGCAGTTTAGTGTTGGGACAGGGGCGCGAATATGAGCAGTTCTTC.

The sample holds many counts of this clonotype. The chain employs TRBV20-1 and TRBJ2-3, with D perhaps matching TRBD2 (6 bases). The V gene's germline CDR1 is DFQATT and CDR2 SNEGSKA (reference sequence). This CDR3 has 13 amino acids. Trimming left V 4 bases short and J 0 bases short, with 8 bases between. For the CDR3, the DNA is TGCAGTGCTATTGGAGGGAGCACAGATACGCAGTATTTT. Its protein product is CSAIGGSTDTQYF.

This clonotype showed up many times. The CDR3 DNA reads as TGTGCCAGCAGTCGTACCGGGGAGCTGTTTTTT. It specifies CASSRTGELFF. The chain carries TRBV12-3 or TRBV12-4 and TRBJ2-2; D is unresolved. The V and J ends lost 5 bases and 5 bases respectively, with 3 bases between them. CDR3 length equals 11 residues.

This clonotype came up many times. V gene TRBV5-5 combines with J gene TRBJ1-4; D gene uncertain. Trimming cost V 2 bases and J 2 bases, with 16 bases left between them. This CDR3 has 17 residues. In germline, CDR1 is SGHKS, CDR2 YYEKEE (reference sequence). CDR3 sequence: CASSFLPSGATNEKLFF. The CDR3 coding sequence is TGTGCCAGCAGCTTTCTACCTTCGGGAGCCACTAATGAAAAACTGTTTTTT.

In this sample, this clonotype turned up many times. The V gene is TRBV20-1, the J gene TRBJ2-1, with 9 bases identical to TRBD2. J lost 7 bases, V lost 3 bases, and 10 bases had no gene match. Germline V gene sequence: CDR1 DFQATT, CDR2 SNEGSKA (reference sequence). The CDR3 has 15 amino acids. CDR3: CSARWAGGPGNEQFF. CDR3 nucleotide sequence: TGCAGTGCTAGGTGGGCGGGAGGGCCGGGTAATGAGCAGTTCTTC.

This clonotype occurred many times. This sequence joins TRBV12-3 or TRBV12-4 and TRBJ1-5; 7 bases line up with TRBD1. The CDR3 has 15 residues. J was trimmed by 5 bases and V by 5 bases; bases with no gene match: 9. In DNA, the CDR3 is TGTGCCAGCAGTGCTGACAGGGCATCAGATCAGCCCCAGCATTTT. It encodes CASSADRASDQPQHF.

This clonotype occurred many times. The chain recombines TRBV3-1 with TRBJ2-1, with D possibly being TRBD2 (6 bases). Germline loops: CDR1 LGHDT, CDR2 YNNKEL (reference sequence). V lost 6 bases, J lost 9 bases, and 27 bases lay in between. This CDR3 contains 17 residues. The CDR3 spells CASSLGYSGREGAEQFF. The CDR3 bases are TGTGCCAGCAGTCTGGGGTACAGCGGGCGAGAAGGTGCTGAGCAGTTCTTC.

This clonotype was recorded a few times. The genes are TRBV19 and TRBJ2-5; 9 bases agree with TRBD2. The V gene end was trimmed by 3 bases and the J gene end by 9 bases; junction bases not matched to a gene: 8. This CDR3 contains 14 residues. From germline, CDR1 is LNHDA and CDR2 SQIVND (reference sequence). DNA for the CDR3: TGTGCCAGTAGTATGGCGGCGGGAGGGCCGGCCCAGTACTTC. Protein: CASSMAAGGPAQYF.

This clonotype showed up many times. V and J are TRBV5-1 and TRBJ1-2, with a possible D match to TRBD1 (6 bases). The V gene's germline CDR1 is SGHRS and CDR2 YFSETQ. V shed 4 bases and J shed 7 bases, with 14 bases lying between them. This CDR3 contains 13 residues. The CDR3 region has the DNA TGCGCCAGCAGCCAACAGGGACTGGCTGGCTACACCTTC. Its protein is CASSQQGLAGYTF.